A single sample is the source of the 21 T cell receptor beta chains below, sequenced in a study of Ad26.COV2.S vaccination and SARS-CoV-2 variants. Data came from immunoSEQ multiplex PCR; TCRdb stores just in-frame clones and leaves some out. This sample has approximately 300,000 clones, with around 81% found just once. Described treatment: roughly 20 received Ad26.COV2.S at low or high dose, single or two shots; several received placebo; per-sample allocation not given. Sampling was performed 63 days after the first vaccine or placebo injection. Source: peripheral blood, taken in a trial of Ad26.COV2.S vaccine versus placebo. The source of these receptors is a person aged 18-60 years who received the Ad26.COV2.S COVID-19 vaccine or a placebo.

The chain combines TRBV19 with TRBJ2-4; D call uncertain. The length of the CDR3 is 17 residues. Germline-derived CDR1 and CDR2 are LNHDA and SQIVND (reference sequence). Trimming shortened V by 5 bases and J by 5 bases, and 22 bases separated the two germline ends. The CDR3: CASSPSDVVLPENIQYF. The CDR3 coding sequence is TGTGCCAGTAGTCCGTCTGACGTGGTTTTGCCCGAAAACATTCAGTACTTC.

This clone was counted a few times. This chain links TRBV5-1 with TRBJ1-1; TRBD1 matches 11 bases. The length of the CDR3 is 14 residues. Germline CDR1 is SGHRS and CDR2 is YFSETQ. Trimming at V came to 4 bases and at J to 5 bases, leaving 4 bases not matched to a gene. The CDR3 coding sequence is TGCGCCAGCAGCCCGGACAGGGGGCAAACTGAAGCTTTCTTT. Translating it yields CASSPDRGQTEAFF. Looking up the rest from reference TRBV5-1 and TRBJ1-1 gives the full variable domain: KAGVTQTPRYLIKTRGQQVTLSCSPISGHRSVSWYQQTPGQGLQFLFEYFSETQRNKGNFPGRFSGRQFSNSRSEMNVSTLELGDSALYLCASSPDRGQTEAFFGQGTRLTVV.

A word on this clone: The sample holds other DNA sequences that translate to the same CDR3. This chain uses TRBV9 with TRBJ2-7; possible D gene TRBD2, 5 bases. Germline V lookup: CDR1 SGDLS, CDR2 YYNGEE. The V end was cut by 0 bases, the J end by 0 bases, with 7 bases between. There are 14 residues in the CDR3. The CDR3 sequence is CASSVASGSYEQYF. Written as DNA, the CDR3 is TGTGCCAGCAGCGTAGCCAGCGGCTCCTACGAGCAGTACTTC.

The CDR3 nucleotides read TGTGCCAGTAGTATAAGAGGGATCGGCTATGGCTACACCTTC. It specifies CASSIRGIGYGYTF. The gene calls are TRBV19 and TRBJ1-2, with no clear D. The CDR3 has 14 amino acids. Trimming cost V 2 bases and J 4 bases, with 11 bases left between them. Germline-derived CDR1 and CDR2 are LNHDA and SQIVND (reference sequence).

The V gene is TRBV5-1, the J gene TRBJ2-3; D possibly corresponds to TRBD2 (6 bases). This CDR3 spans 13 amino acids. Germline values: CDR1 SGHRS, CDR2 YFSETQ. Trimming pared 3 bases from V and 5 bases from J, leaving 10 bases between. The chain's CDR3 is CASSSGSIDTQYF. The DNA for the CDR3 is TGCGCCAGCAGCTCCGGGAGTATAGATACGCAGTATTTT.

In nucleotides, the CDR3 is TGTGCCAGCAGGAGTAGCGGGGGGGTACAAGAGACCCAGTACTTC. It encodes CASRSSGGVQETQYF. The V call is TRBV25-1, the J call TRBJ2-5, with TRBD2 matching over 11 bases. With 6 bases clipped from V and 2 bases from J, the junction kept 5 bases outside the gene matches. Per the germline V gene, CDR1 is MGHDK and CDR2 is SYGVNS. CDR3 length: 15 amino acids.

V is TRBV6-6 and J is TRBJ1-1; 10 nucleotides align to TRBD1. This CDR3 region has 15 residues. Trimming removed 6 bases from V and 0 bases from J; junction bases left unmatched: 4. From germline, CDR1 is MNHNY and CDR2 SVGAGI (reference sequence). The CDR3: CASSNGQGVNTEAFF. DNA of the CDR3: TGTGCCAGCAGCAACGGACAGGGGGTGAACACTGAAGCTTTCTTT.

The V gene is TRBV19, the J gene TRBJ2-3, with TRBD1 matching over 7 bases. Germline CDR1 and CDR2: LNHDA and SQIVND (reference sequence). Trimming cost V 10 bases and J 3 bases; bases outside gene matches: 10. The CDR3 has 14 residues. The CDR3, as DNA: TGTGCCACTAGATACCGGACAGGAACAGATACGCAGTATTTT. Residues: CATRYRTGTDTQYF. Full variable domain (remainder filled in from reference TRBV19 and TRBJ2-3): DGGITQSPKYLFRKEGQNVTLSCEQNLNHDAMYWYRQDPGQGLRLIYYSQIVNDFQKGDIAEGYSVSREKKESFPLTVTSAQKNPTAFYLCATRYRTGTDTQYFGPGTRLTVL.

V gene TRBV5-6 combines with J gene TRBJ1-6; the match to TRBD1 covers 7 bases. The CDR3 runs to 17 residues. Germline CDR1 is SGHDT and CDR2 is YYEEEE. The trim removed 4 bases at V and 0 bases at J, leaving 7 bases unmatched. CDR3 sequence reads: CASSLGQRSSYNSPLHF. CDR3 sequence (DNA): TGTGCCAGCAGCCTGGGACAGAGAAGCTCCTATAATTCACCCCTCCACTTT.

The chain carries TRBV6-5 and TRBJ1-1; D gene uncertain. The CDR3 covers 14 residues. The germline V gene has CDR1 MNHEY and CDR2 SVGAGI. Deletions cut 4 bases from V and 0 bases from J, with 9 bases between. The CDR3 DNA is TGTGCCAGCAGTTCGACTGCTGTGAACACTGAAGCTTTCTTT. Protein: CASSSTAVNTEAFF.

The rearrangement links TRBV19 to TRBJ2-7; D not resolved. The CDR3 has 13 amino acids. Per germline, CDR1 LNHDA and CDR2 SQIVND (reference sequence). Trimming shortened V by 2 bases and J by 3 bases, and 8 bases separated the two germline ends. DNA for the CDR3: TGTGCCAGTAGTATAACCCCGGGCTACGAGCAGTACTTC. Protein product: CASSITPGYEQYF.

The chain employs TRBV7-9 and TRBJ1-2, with TRBD1 matching over 7 bases. After removal of 5 bases from V and 4 bases from J, the junction contained 10 bases not matched to a gene. CDR1 is SEHNR and CDR2 is FQNEAQ in the germline V gene (reference sequence). This CDR3 is built from 15 residues. The CDR3 DNA reads as TGTGCCAGCAGCGACGCCCAGGGGGAAGTCTATGGCTACACCTTC. Encoded protein: CASSDAQGEVYGYTF.

The CDR3 spells CASSTQAGSSYEQYF. Written as DNA, the CDR3 is TGTGCCAGTAGTACACAAGCGGGTAGCTCCTACGAGCAGTACTTC. The chain links TRBV19 to TRBJ2-7; a possible D gene is TRBD2 (6 bases). CDR3 length: 15 amino acids. From germline, CDR1 is LNHDA and CDR2 SQIVND (reference sequence). Trimming removed 4 bases from V and 0 bases from J, with 13 bases in between.

The chain combines TRBV27 with TRBJ2-1; either TRBD1 or TRBD2 may fit D (5 bases each). The germline CDR1 and CDR2 sequences are MNHEY and SMNVEV (reference sequence). Trimming removed 6 bases from V and 9 bases from J, with 18 bases in between. The CDR3 totals 14 residues. CDR3 sequence (DNA): TGTGCCAGCAGCTTTACGCCCCTGGGGACTGAGCAGTTCTTC. It encodes CASSFTPLGTEQFF.

The CDR3 DNA reads as TGTGCCAGCAGCTCGAGGGGGGTTGAGGACACTGAAGCTTTCTTT. It specifies CASSSRGVEDTEAFF. The J gene is TRBJ1-1, the V gene TRBV5-4; perhaps TRBD1 as D (6 bases). V dropped 3 bases and J dropped 3 bases, with 15 bases sitting between them. Germline assignment: CDR1 SGHNT and CDR2 YYREEE (reference sequence). The CDR3 contains 15 residues.

Remarks on this clone: Given a much more abundant clone one base away, this may be a read error. The V and J genes are TRBV12-3 or TRBV12-4 and TRBJ1-2; weak D call: TRBD1 (6 bases). Trimming took 3 bases from V and 4 from J, leaving 6 bases between them. There are 12 residues in the CDR3. CDR3 bases: TGTGCCAGCAGTTTGGGGGCCTATGGCTACACCTTC. This sequence encodes CASSLGAYGYTF.

The V call is TRBV6-2 or TRBV6-3, the J call TRBJ1-1; 7 positions agree with TRBD1. Germline CDR1 reads MNHEY; CDR2 reads SVGEGT. The length of the CDR3 is 16 residues. The junction had 4 bases not matched to a gene; V was cut back by 0 bases and J by 0 bases. CDR3 coding DNA: TGTGCCAGCAGTTACTCCAGACAGGGAATGAACACTGAAGCTTTCTTT. Amino acids: CASSYSRQGMNTEAFF.

This chain links TRBV5-1 with TRBJ2-2, with 11 bases aligning to TRBD1. The CDR3 is 16 residues long. Germline V gene lookup returns CDR1 SGHRS and CDR2 YFSETQ. V lost 4 bases, J lost 6 bases, and 8 bases stayed unmatched. The CDR3 bases are TGCGCCAGCAGCCAAGGACAGGGGGCAAGGGCCGGGGAGCTGTTTTTT. This codes for CASSQGQGARAGELFF.

This rearrangement joins TRBV28 to TRBJ1-2, with a possible D match to TRBD1 (5 bases). The CDR3 is made up of 13 amino acids. The V gene lost 6 bases and the J gene lost 5 bases, with 13 bases spanning the gap. The germline V gene has CDR1 MDHEN and CDR2 SYDVKM. This CDR3 reads CASRPGRTYGYTF. CDR3 in DNA: TGTGCCAGCAGGCCGGGACGGACTTATGGCTACACCTTC.

The chain recombines TRBV10-3 with TRBJ2-5; D might be TRBD1 (6 bases). Trimming stripped 2 bases from V and 0 bases from J, with 10 bases between. This CDR3 is 15 amino acids long. Germline V gives CDR1 ENHRY, CDR2 SYGVKD. CDR3 region: CAISERQAYQETQYF. Written as DNA, the CDR3 is TGTGCCATCAGTGAGCGACAGGCCTACCAAGAGACCCAGTACTTC.

This chain uses TRBV2 with TRBJ2-7, with 12 bases lining up with TRBD1. With 4 bases clipped from V and 6 bases from J, the junction kept 1 base outside the gene matches. CDR1 and CDR2 from the germline V gene are SNHLY and FYNNEI. The CDR3 covers 13 residues. The CDR3 reads CASSGDRGREQYF. For the CDR3, the DNA is TGTGCCAGCAGTGGGGACAGGGGGCGCGAGCAGTACTTC.